This TCR beta chain was retrieved from a study of blood T cell repertoires in COVID-19. Across the whole study: Sources were T cells, B-cell-depleted T cells, or PBMCs; the material itself was cDNA or gDNA.

Under the authors' procedure: Using reference gene primer amplification, nucleated cell counts were estimated. TCRdb's table, derived via immunoSEQ multiplex PCR, lists solely in-frame clones and lacks some. V and J calls and clone size are as listed in that table; D and trimming were resolved from the DNA. The sample lists roughly 32,000 clones, almost 85% occurring once. Germline-derived CDR1 and CDR2 are SQVTM and ANQGSEA. The length of the CDR3 is 13 residues. Deletions cut 7 bases from V and 0 bases from J, with 12 bases between. This clonotype originated in a man at least 80 years old with active COVID-19. V and J are TRBV29-1 and TRBJ1-1; D might be TRBD1 (5 bases). Sequenced sample: peripheral blood. The CDR3 sequence is CSALTALNTEAFF. The CDR3 DNA reads as TGCAGCGCCCTGACAGCGTTGAACACTGAAGCTTTCTTT. The entire variable domain, with the rest obtained from reference TRBV29-1 and TRBJ1-1, is as follows: SAVISQKPSRDICQRGTSLTIQCQVDSQVTMMFWYRQQPGQSLTLIATANQGSEATYESGFVIDKFPISRPNLTFSTLTVSNMSPEDSSIYLCSALTALNTEAFFGQGTRLTVV.